Sequencing of this TCR beta chain was carried out in a study of T-cell memory formation after mild COVID-19. Study outcomes and limitations: The appearance of some responding clones in pre-infection memory suggested that cross-reactive memory joined.

TCRalpha and TCRbeta libraries used 5'RACE with constant-segment primers and UMIs. TCRdb reprocessed the 5' RACE reads with MiXCR, giving one entry per CDR3 protein. Of hundreds of thousands of distinct CDR3 sequences listed, more than 20% are singletons. This clonotype has at least ten counts. The antigen is not known. The CDR3 sequence is 18 residues long. The germline CDR1 and CDR2 sequences are KGHDR and SFDVKD. Trimming left V 10 bases short and J 3 bases short, with 26 bases between. Sequencing was carried out using PBMCs or a T cell subset sorted from them (not recorded which). V gene TRBV24-1 combines with J gene TRBJ2-2; D call uncertain. The receptor comes from an adult woman who had mild COVID-19 (a few samples of this study predate the infection). Cell type and time point are not known. CDR3 region: CATSGPSPETPDTGELFF. DNA for the CDR3: TGTGCCACTTCGGGTCCTTCACCAGAGACGCCGGACACCGGGGAGCTGTTTTTT.